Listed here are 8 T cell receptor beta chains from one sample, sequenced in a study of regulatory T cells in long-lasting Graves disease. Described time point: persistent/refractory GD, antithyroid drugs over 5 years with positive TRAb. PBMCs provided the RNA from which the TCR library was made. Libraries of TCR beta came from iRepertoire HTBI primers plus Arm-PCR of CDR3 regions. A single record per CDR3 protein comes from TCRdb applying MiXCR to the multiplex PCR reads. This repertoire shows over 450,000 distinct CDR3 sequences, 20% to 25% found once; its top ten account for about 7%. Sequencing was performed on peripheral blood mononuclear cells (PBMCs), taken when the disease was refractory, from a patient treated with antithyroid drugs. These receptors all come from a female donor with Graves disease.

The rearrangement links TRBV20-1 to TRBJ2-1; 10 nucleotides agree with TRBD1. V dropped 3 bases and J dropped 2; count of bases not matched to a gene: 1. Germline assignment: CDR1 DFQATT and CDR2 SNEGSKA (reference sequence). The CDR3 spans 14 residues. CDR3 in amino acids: CSARDRGTYNEQFF. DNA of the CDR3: TGCAGTGCTAGGGACAGGGGGACCTACAATGAGCAGTTCTTC.

This chain's CDR3 is CASSLPVRGLRYEQYF. The CDR3 bases are TGTGCCAGCAGCCTACCCGTCAGGGGGTTAAGGTACGAGCAGTACTTC. The chain employs TRBV7-2 and TRBJ2-7, with 7 bases identical to TRBD1. This CDR3 is 16 amino acids long. V lost 5 bases and J lost 4; bases outside the gene matches: 14. Germline CDR1 and CDR2: SGHTA and FQGNSA.

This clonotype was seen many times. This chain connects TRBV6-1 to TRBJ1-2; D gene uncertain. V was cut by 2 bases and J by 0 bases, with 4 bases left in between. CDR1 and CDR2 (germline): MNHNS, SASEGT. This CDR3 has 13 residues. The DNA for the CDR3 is TGTGCCAGCAGTGAACAGGCTAACTATGGCTACACCTTC. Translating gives CASSEQANYGYTF.

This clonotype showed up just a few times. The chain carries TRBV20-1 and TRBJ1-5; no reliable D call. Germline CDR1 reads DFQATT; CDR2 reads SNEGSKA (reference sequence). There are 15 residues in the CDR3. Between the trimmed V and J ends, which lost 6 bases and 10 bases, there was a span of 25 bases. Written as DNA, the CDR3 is TGCAGTGCGCGGTCCGACCCCTGGGGTTGGGAACCCCAGCATTTT. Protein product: CSARSDPWGWEPQHF.

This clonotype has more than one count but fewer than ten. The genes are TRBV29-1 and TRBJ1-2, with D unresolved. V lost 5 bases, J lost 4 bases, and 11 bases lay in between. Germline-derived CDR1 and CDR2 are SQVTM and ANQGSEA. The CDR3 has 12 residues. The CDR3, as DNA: TGCAGCGTTACTGACCCTGGCTATGGCTACACCTTC. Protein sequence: CSVTDPGYGYTF. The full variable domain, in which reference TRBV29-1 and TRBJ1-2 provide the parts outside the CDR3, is SAVISQKPSRDICQRGTSLTIQCQVDSQVTMMFWYRQQPGQSLTLIATANQGSEATYESGFVIDKFPISRPNLTFSTLTVSNMSPEDSSIYLCSVTDPGYGYTFGSGTRLTVV.

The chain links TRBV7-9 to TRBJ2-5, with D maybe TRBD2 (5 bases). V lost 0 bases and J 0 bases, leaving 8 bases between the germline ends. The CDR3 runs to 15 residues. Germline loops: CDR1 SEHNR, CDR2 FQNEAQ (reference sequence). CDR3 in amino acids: CASSLAGLNQETQYF. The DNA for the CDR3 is TGTGCCAGCAGCTTAGCAGGACTTAACCAAGAGACCCAGTACTTC.

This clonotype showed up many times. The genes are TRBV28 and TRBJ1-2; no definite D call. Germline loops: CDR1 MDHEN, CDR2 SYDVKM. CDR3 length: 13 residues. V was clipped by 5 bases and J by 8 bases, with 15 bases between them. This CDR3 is CASSPRTHRGYTF. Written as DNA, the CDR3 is TGTGCCAGCAGTCCCCGTACCCACAGAGGCTACACCTTC.

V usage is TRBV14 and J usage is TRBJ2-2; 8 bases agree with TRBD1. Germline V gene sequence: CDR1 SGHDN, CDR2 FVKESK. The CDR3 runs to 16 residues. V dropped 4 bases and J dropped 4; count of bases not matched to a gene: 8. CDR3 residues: CASSRRQGFGTGELFF. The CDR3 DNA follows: TGTGCCAGCAGCCGGAGACAGGGGTTCGGCACCGGGGAGCTGTTTTTT.